The 32 T cell receptor beta chains in this list originate from one sample, sequenced in a study of identical twins. TCRdb re-derived calls from the 5' RACE reads in MiXCR, one entry per CDR3 protein. The table includes 410,000 or so distinct CDR3 sequences, approximately 17% detected once. The sequenced sample was naive T cells sorted from blood. The receptors come from a man between 50 and 59 years old in good health.

The chain links TRBV9 to TRBJ2-3; maybe TRBD1 (5 bases). Trimming removed 7 bases from V and 3 bases from J, with 15 bases in between. CDR1 and CDR2 (germline): SGDLS, YYNGEE. This CDR3 is 14 amino acids long. The CDR3 region has the DNA TGTGCCAGCGGTGGGGCGGACCTGACAGATACGCAGTATTTT. This codes for CASGGADLTDTQYF.

Many counts were recorded for this clonotype. The V call is TRBV7-9, the J call TRBJ1-1; 9 bases fit TRBD1. The germline gives CDR1 SEHNR, CDR2 FQNEAQ (reference sequence). V dropped 5 bases and J dropped 1; count of bases not matched to a gene: 11. There are 17 residues in the CDR3. The CDR3 DNA follows: TGTGCCAGCAGCACGACAGGGGGTTATTACTCGAACACTGAAGCTTTCTTT. Its translation: CASSTTGGYYSNTEAFF. Looking up the rest from reference TRBV7-9 and TRBJ1-1 gives the full variable domain: DTGVSQNPRHKITKRGQNVTFRCDPISEHNRLYWYRQTLGQGPEFLTYFQNEAQLEKSRLLSDRFSAERPKGSFSTLEIQRTEQGDSAMYLCASSTTGGYYSNTEAFFGQGTRLTVV.

In this sample, this clonotype turned up many times. V is TRBV20-1 and J is TRBJ2-3; D is unclear. This CDR3 comprises 12 residues. V dropped 4 bases and J dropped 2 bases, with 7 bases sitting between them. From germline, CDR1 is DFQATT and CDR2 SNEGSKA (reference sequence). The CDR3 DNA sequence: TGCAGTGCTAAAATTGACACAGATACGCAGTATTTT. It codes for CSAKIDTDTQYF.

The rearrangement uses TRBV29-1 and TRBJ1-5; 7 nucleotides line up with TRBD1. Trimming took 7 bases from V and 2 from J; bases not matched to a gene: 11. The length of the CDR3 is 15 residues. Germline CDR1 and CDR2: SQVTM and ANQGSEA. The CDR3 region is CSAQEGQMGNQPQHF. CDR3 sequence (DNA): TGCAGCGCACAAGAGGGACAGATGGGCAATCAGCCCCAGCATTTT.

This clonotype was counted between two and nine times. The chain couples TRBV28 to TRBJ2-1, with TRBD2 matching over 7 bases. V lost 3 bases to trimming and J lost 8 bases; unmatched junction nucleotides: 10. Germline CDR1 and CDR2: MDHEN and SYDVKM. The CDR3 extends over 15 amino acids. The CDR3 DNA is TGTGCCAGCAGTTTGGAAATTGCGGGAGTAGATGAGCAGTTCTTC. Its protein is CASSLEIAGVDEQFF.

This clonotype was picked up many times. The chain carries TRBV6-1 and TRBJ2-6, with TRBD1 identical over 8 bases. Germline values: CDR1 MNHNS, CDR2 SASEGT. The CDR3 sequence is 17 residues long. Unmatched junction bases numbered 8, after V lost 6 bases and J lost 1 base. The chain's CDR3 is CASSRYYRGSGANVLTF. The CDR3 DNA reads TGTGCCAGCAGCCGTTATTACAGGGGGTCTGGGGCCAACGTCCTGACTTTC.

The chain couples TRBV20-1 to TRBJ2-1; TRBD2 matches at 15 bases. The CDR3 length is 16 residues. Germline trimming cut 1 base from V and 3 bases from J; bases unmatched to any gene: 1. Germline values: CDR1 DFQATT, CDR2 SNEGSKA (reference sequence). The CDR3 is CSARGTSGGDYNEQFF. The CDR3 DNA sequence: TGCAGTGCTAGAGGGACTAGCGGGGGGGACTACAATGAGCAGTTCTTC.

This chain joins TRBV5-1 and TRBJ2-5, with 7 positions matching TRBD2. J gave up 1 base and V 1 base, and 10 bases lay outside the gene matches. Germline values: CDR1 SGHRS, CDR2 YFSETQ. This CDR3 has 17 amino acids. This CDR3 reads CASSLRKWGGSQETQYF. CDR3 in DNA: TGCGCCAGCAGCTTGAGAAAGTGGGGGGGGAGCCAAGAGACCCAGTACTTC.

The CDR3 protein is CASSSLDDSSQDTQYF. DNA of the CDR3: TGTGCCAGCAGCTCCCTAGATGACAGTAGTCAGGATACGCAGTATTTT. The rearrangement uses TRBV13 and TRBJ2-3; possibly TRBD1 for D (5 bases). Per the germline V gene, CDR1 is PRHDT and CDR2 is FYEKMQ (reference sequence). The V end lost 4 bases, the J end lost 6 bases, and 20 bases lay between the germline ends. The CDR3 consists of 16 residues.

This clonotype appeared many times. The chain has TRBV10-3 and TRBJ2-7, with 8 bases that match TRBD2. The CDR3 spans 14 residues. Germline V gives CDR1 ENHRY, CDR2 SYGVKD. J lost 1 base, V lost 7 bases, and 6 bases had no gene match. CDR3 residues: CAITGLADSYEQYF. As DNA, the CDR3 is TGTGCCATCACTGGACTAGCTGATTCCTACGAGCAGTACTTC.

This clonotype was recorded a few times. The chain uses TRBV4-3 and TRBJ1-1; the D gene is possibly TRBD1 (6 bases). With 0 bases removed from V and 1 base from J, the gap between germline ends came to 12 bases. This CDR3 is built from 16 residues. Germline CDR1 is LGHNA and CDR2 is YSLEER. The CDR3 loop is CASSQETDSPNTEAFF. CDR3 sequence (DNA): TGCGCCAGCAGCCAAGAAACGGACAGTCCGAACACTGAAGCTTTCTTT.

This clonotype was observed a handful of times. Here the CDR3 reads CSANRQETQYF. The DNA of the CDR3 is TGCAGTGCTAATAGACAGGAGACCCAGTACTTC. J is TRBJ2-5 and V is TRBV20-1, with a weak D call TRBD1 (5 bases). The CDR3 length is 11 residues. Germline V gene lookup returns CDR1 DFQATT and CDR2 SNEGSKA (reference sequence). Trimming took off 4 bases at V and 5 bases at J, with 8 bases between the two ends.

The V gene is TRBV18, the J gene TRBJ2-5; D is ambiguous. The germline V gene encodes CDR1 KGHSH and CDR2 LQKENI. The CDR3 has 13 residues. V was trimmed by 1 base and J by 3 bases, leaving 6 bases between them. CDR3 bases: TGTGCCAGCTCACCACTCATGGAAGAGACCCAGTACTTC. Protein sequence: CASSPLMEETQYF. Full variable domain (missing parts from reference TRBV18 and TRBJ2-5): NAGVMQNPRHLVRRRGQEARLRCSPMKGHSHVYWYRQLPEEGLKFMVYLQKENIIDESGMPKERFSAEFPKEGPSILRIQQVVRGDSAAYFCASSPLMEETQYFGPGTRLLVL.

There are a few counts of this clonotype. The chain has TRBV2 and TRBJ1-4, with 8 bases identical to TRBD1. V shed 9 bases and J 3 bases; nucleotides not matched to a gene: 6. This CDR3 has 14 residues. Germline-derived CDR1 and CDR2 are SNHLY and FYNNEI. CDR3: CASAPGQANEKLFF. In DNA form, the CDR3 reads TGTGCCAGTGCCCCGGGACAGGCTAATGAAAAACTGTTTTTT.

Many counts were recorded for this clonotype. The V and J genes are TRBV20-1 and TRBJ2-5; D gene ambiguous. This CDR3 region has 13 residues. Looked up from germline, CDR1 is DFQATT and CDR2 is SNEGSKA (reference sequence). V lost 1 base to trimming and J lost 1 base, with 7 bases between them. The CDR3 sequence is CSARGYIQETQYF. Here the CDR3 DNA reads TGCAGTGCTAGAGGGTACATCCAAGAGACCCAGTACTTC.

This clonotype was seen a few times. The chain joins TRBV10-3 to TRBJ2-6; 7 positions match TRBD1. After removal of 0 bases from V and 0 bases from J, the junction contained 5 bases not matched to a gene. Germline lookup yields CDR1 ENHRY and CDR2 SYGVKD. The CDR3 runs 18 residues. The CDR3 DNA reads as TGTGCCATCAGTGAGTCGGACAGGTGGGCCTCTGGGGCCAACGTCCTGACTTTC. Translated: CAISESDRWASGANVLTF.

The chain joins TRBV5-1 to TRBJ1-2; 10 bases fit TRBD1. The CDR3 is made up of 14 amino acids. The V segment lost 4 bases and the J segment 6 bases; nucleotides outside the gene matches: 6. Germline CDR1 and CDR2: SGHRS and YFSETQ. The CDR3 DNA follows: TGCGCCAGCAGCACAACCGGGACAGGGGATGGCTACACCTTC. It is translated as CASSTTGTGDGYTF.

The chain links TRBV7-9 to TRBJ1-2, with 7 bases fitting TRBD1. The CDR3 is 13 amino acids. Germline CDR1 is SEHNR and CDR2 is FQNEAQ (reference sequence). Trimming cost V 3 bases and J 7 bases; bases outside gene matches: 5. The CDR3 loop reads CASSLGTEAGYTF. The CDR3 bases are TGTGCCAGCAGCTTGGGGACAGAGGCTGGCTACACCTTC.

This chain links TRBV5-1 with TRBJ2-1; perhaps TRBD2 as D (5 bases). This CDR3 has 14 residues. From germline, CDR1 is SGHRS and CDR2 YFSETQ. V was shortened by 4 bases and J by 4 bases, with 12 bases between the two germline ends. The CDR3 loop reads CASSEDLGYNEQFF. DNA of the CDR3: TGCGCCAGCAGCGAGGACTTGGGGTACAATGAGCAGTTCTTC.

This clonotype has more than one count but fewer than ten. V and J are TRBV5-1 and TRBJ2-3, with 8 bases identical to TRBD2. Losses at the gene ends were 4 bases for V and 4 bases for J; bases not matched to a gene: 11. The CDR3 covers 16 residues. Germline loops: CDR1 SGHRS, CDR2 YFSETQ. CDR3 loop: CASSGRAGDIADTQYF. CDR3 coding DNA: TGCGCCAGCAGCGGACGAGCGGGAGATATAGCAGATACGCAGTATTTT.

This clonotype was picked up a small number of times. A junction end diverges from the germline sequence, so it may reflect a read error. The chain employs TRBV7-7 and TRBJ1-6, with TRBD1 identical over 9 bases. The germline V gene has CDR1 SSHAT and CDR2 FNYEAQ (reference sequence). The CDR3 length is 15 residues. The CDR3 here is CASSVDRGPNSPLHF. In nucleotides, the CDR3 is TGTGCTAGCAGCGTGGACAGGGGCCCAAATTCACCCCTCCACTTT.

This clonotype was detected only once. At one of its ends the junction is not consistent with the germline gene, which may arise from a read error. The chain carries TRBV29-1 and TRBJ1-2; D uncertain. Per the germline V gene, CDR1 is SQVTM and CDR2 is ANQGSEA. The CDR3 loop spans 13 amino acids. The CDR3 here is CSVEEGISYSYTF. In nucleotides, the CDR3 is TGCAGCGTTGAAGAGGGTATCAGCTATAGCTACACCTTC. Variable domain in full (rest from reference TRBV29-1 and TRBJ1-2): SAVISQKPSRDICQRGTSLTIQCQVDSQVTMMFWYRQQPGQSLTLIATANQGSEATYESGFVIDKFPISRPNLTFSTLTVSNMSPEDSSIYLCSVEEGISYSYTFGSGTRLTVV.

The chain employs TRBV20-1 and TRBJ2-7; TRBD2 agrees at 9 bases. The V segment lost 1 base and the J segment 6 bases; nucleotides outside the gene matches: 16. The CDR3 extends over 17 amino acids. Germline CDR1 DFQATT, CDR2 SNEGSKA (reference sequence). The CDR3 here is CSARAGGSGGVKVEQYF. The CDR3 DNA follows: TGCAGTGCTAGAGCCGGGGGTAGCGGGGGTGTGAAAGTCGAGCAGTACTTC.

The rearrangement joins TRBV4-2 to TRBJ2-2, with 7 bases fitting TRBD2. The germline V gene has CDR1 LGHNA and CDR2 YNFKEQ. Trimming cost V 0 bases and J 7 bases; bases outside gene matches: 14. This CDR3 has 18 residues. CDR3 sequence reads: CASSQDRSWEGQNGELFF. CDR3 in DNA: TGTGCCAGCAGCCAAGATAGATCGTGGGAGGGCCAAAACGGGGAGCTGTTTTTT.

This clonotype has at least ten counts. The chain is built from TRBV9 and TRBJ2-7; 11 bases match TRBD2. There are 15 residues in the CDR3. Germline V gene data show CDR1 as SGDLS and CDR2 as YYNGEE. J was trimmed by 4 bases and V by 4 bases; bases with no gene match: 7. CDR3 amino acids: CASSPRLAGIYEQYF. Written as DNA, the CDR3 is TGTGCCAGCAGCCCAAGACTAGCGGGGATTTACGAGCAGTACTTC.

The chain uses TRBV10-3 and TRBJ2-2; D may be TRBD1 (5 bases). CDR1 and CDR2 from the germline V gene are ENHRY and SYGVKD. There are 14 residues in the CDR3. Trimming shortened V by 7 bases and J by 2 bases, and 11 bases separated the two germline ends. CDR3 nucleotides: TGTGCCATCAAACGGACACCAAACACCGGGGAGCTGTTTTTT. Encoded protein: CAIKRTPNTGELFF.

This rearrangement joins TRBV6-2 or TRBV6-3 to TRBJ2-7; maybe TRBD1 (5 bases). V was cut by 3 bases and J by 0 bases, with 9 bases left in between. Per the germline V gene, CDR1 is MNHEY and CDR2 is SVGEGT. The CDR3 runs to 14 residues. The CDR3 reads CASSYGRASYEQYF. The CDR3 DNA reads as TGTGCCAGCAGTTATGGCAGGGCCTCCTACGAGCAGTACTTC.

This chain uses TRBV5-5 with TRBJ2-7; D is perhaps TRBD2 (6 bases). Germline assignment: CDR1 SGHKS and CDR2 YYEKEE (reference sequence). The germline V and J ends were trimmed by 4 bases and 3 bases, with 17 bases remaining between them. The CDR3 spans 15 residues. In DNA form, the CDR3 reads TGTGCCAGCAGCCTTGGAGGGGTAGGGAACTACGAGCAGTACTTC. This gives the protein CASSLGGVGNYEQYF.

This clonotype was observed many times. The chain uses TRBV10-3 and TRBJ2-7; no definite D call. The CDR3 length is 14 residues. V lost 2 bases, J lost 0 bases, and 8 bases lay in between. Germline loops: CDR1 ENHRY, CDR2 SYGVKD. Here the CDR3 DNA reads TGTGCCATCAGTGAGGCTAGGAACTCCTACGAGCAGTACTTC. It translates to CAISEARNSYEQYF.

This clonotype was observed a few times. This chain connects TRBV5-1 to TRBJ2-7; a weak D match, TRBD2 (6 bases). The germline CDR1 and CDR2 sequences are SGHRS and YFSETQ. CDR3 length equals 16 residues. The V and J ends lost 1 base and 0 bases respectively, with 14 bases between them. The CDR3 nucleotides are TGCGCCAGCAGCTTGAGGAGCGGGCAGAGCTCCTACGAGCAGTACTTC. Protein: CASSLRSGQSSYEQYF.

This clonotype has a count of ten or more. The chain carries TRBV20-1 and TRBJ1-5; 7 bases line up with TRBD1. The germline V gene has CDR1 DFQATT and CDR2 SNEGSKA (reference sequence). There are 14 residues in the CDR3. V dropped 6 bases and J dropped 0; count of bases not matched to a gene: 5. CDR3 protein: CSARTGNSNQPQHF. The DNA for the CDR3 is TGCAGTGCCAGGACAGGCAATAGCAATCAGCCCCAGCATTTT.

The chain carries TRBV5-1 and TRBJ2-2; unclear D gene. The CDR3 spans 16 residues. Germline V gene lookup returns CDR1 SGHRS and CDR2 YFSETQ. The V end was cut by 2 bases, the J end by 0 bases, with 11 bases between. This chain's CDR3 is CASSFRPRTNTGELFF. The CDR3 DNA reads as TGCGCCAGCAGCTTCCGGCCCCGGACGAACACCGGGGAGCTGTTTTTT.